A selection of T cell receptor beta chains follows, all from one sample in a study of regulatory T cells in long-lasting Graves disease. TCRdb re-called the multiplex PCR reads with MiXCR, one entry per CDR3 protein. The sample includes roughly 610,000 distinct CDR3 sequences, around 15% seen only once; the top ten take roughly 18%. The sample was also reused in another study, on T cells in Graves' hyperthyroidism and ophthalmopathy.

Specimen: peripheral blood mononuclear cells (PBMCs), collected at new diagnosis, from a patient treated with antithyroid drugs. The receptors were gathered from a woman aged 25 to 45 with Graves disease. Both conserved end residues are part of each CDR3. A D gene is named only where the DNA matches it firmly. Clone size is shown for a subset of rows, as once, few, many or a class of expanded clone.

CDR3,DNA,J,size,D,V
CAISESSRGTSYNEQFF,TGTGCCATCAGTGAGTCGAGTCGCGGGACCTCCTACAATGAGCAGTTCTTC,TRBJ2-1,many,NA,TRBV10-3
CASSLEAGPTDTQYF,TGTGCCAGCAGCTTAGAAGCAGGCCCCACAGATACGCAGTATTTT,TRBJ2-3,NA,NA,TRBV11-3
CATSRTGGRNEQFF,TGTGCCACCAGTCGTACGGGGGGGAGGAATGAGCAGTTCTTC,TRBJ2-1,many,TRBD2,TRBV24-1
CASSSSGKSSYEQYF,TGTGCCAGCAGTTCTAGCGGGAAAAGCTCCTACGAGCAGTACTTC,TRBJ2-7,many,TRBD2,TRBV28
CASRIRDRVAKNIQYF,TGTGCCAGCAGGATCCGGGACAGGGTAGCCAAAAACATTCAGTACTTC,TRBJ2-4,NA,TRBD1,TRBV5-7
CASSMEDLEQYF,TGTGCCAGCAGCATGGAGGACCTCGAGCAGTACTTC,TRBJ2-7,few,NA,TRBV5-6
CASSIRSSGSHRDNEQFF,TGTGCCAGTAGTATACGGTCCAGCGGGAGTCATAGGGACAATGAGCAGTTCTTC,TRBJ2-1,once,TRBD2,TRBV19
CSARYNPGYEQYF,TGCAGTGCTAGGTATAATCCAGGATACGAGCAGTACTTC,TRBJ2-7,many,NA,TRBV20-1
CASSPWTENTEAFF,TGTGCCAGCAGTCCATGGACAGAGAACACTGAAGCTTTCTTT,TRBJ1-1,many,NA,TRBV3-1
CASSSHKSGANVLTF,TGTGCCAGCAGTTCTCATAAATCTGGGGCCAACGTCCTGACTTTC,TRBJ2-6,NA,NA,TRBV27
CASSVQKTGNTIYF,TGTGCCAGCAGTGTACAGAAAACTGGAAACACCATATATTTT,TRBJ1-3,many,NA,TRBV2
CASSFARLPNTEAFF,TGTGCCAGCAGTTTCGCGCGCCTTCCTAACACTGAAGCTTTCTTT,TRBJ1-1,many,NA,TRBV28
CASSPPGAWNTEAFF,TGTGCCAGCTCACCACCGGGCGCTTGGAACACTGAAGCTTTCTTT,TRBJ1-1,NA,NA,TRBV18
CASSEVVEITDTQYF,TGTGCCAGCAGTGAAGTTGTCGAGATCACAGATACGCAGTATTTT,TRBJ2-3,NA,NA,TRBV6-1
CASSPRGTLVETQYF,TGTGCCAGCAGCCCAAGGGGAACCTTGGTCGAGACCCAGTACTTC,TRBJ2-5,many,NA,TRBV28
CSATRLAGSNTGELFF,TGCAGTGCGACTCGACTAGCGGGGTCGAACACCGGGGAGCTGTTTTTT,TRBJ2-2,many,TRBD2,TRBV20-1